This TCR beta chain is from a study of T cells in Graves' hyperthyroidism and ophthalmopathy. Germline V gene data show CDR1 as SGHKS and CDR2 as YYEKEE (reference sequence). This CDR3 has 15 amino acids. Concerning this clonotype: This could be a read error, since a much larger clone is one nucleotide away.

RNA transcripts yielded amplified TCR beta CDR3 regions. HTBI primers were used for first-round RT-PCR of the TCR CDR3. TCRdb reanalysed the multiplex PCR reads using MiXCR and keeps one entry per CDR3 protein. The data hold 500,000 to 600,000 distinct CDR3 sequences, with 20% observed a single time. This sequence joins TRBV5-5 and TRBJ2-7; D is perhaps TRBD1 (5 bases). The sample taken for sequencing was blood. This receptor was taken from a middle-aged man with Graves' ophthalmopathy. CDR3: CASSLLETDAYGQYF. CDR3 nucleotides: TGTGCCAGCAGCTTGTTGGAGACAGACGCCTACGGGCAGTACTTC.